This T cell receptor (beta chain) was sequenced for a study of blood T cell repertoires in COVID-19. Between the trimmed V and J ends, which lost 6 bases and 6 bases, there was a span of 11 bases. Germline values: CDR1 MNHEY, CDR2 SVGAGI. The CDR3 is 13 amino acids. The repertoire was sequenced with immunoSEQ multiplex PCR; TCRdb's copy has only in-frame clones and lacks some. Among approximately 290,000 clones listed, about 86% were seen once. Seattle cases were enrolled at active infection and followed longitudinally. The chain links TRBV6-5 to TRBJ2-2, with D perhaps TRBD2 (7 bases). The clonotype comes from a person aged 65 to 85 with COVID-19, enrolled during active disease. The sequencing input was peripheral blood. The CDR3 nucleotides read TGTGCCAGCAGGAGGGGGGGGGCCGGGGAGCTGTTTTTT. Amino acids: CASRRGGAGELFF.